The 28 T cell receptor beta chains given below trace back to one sample, sequenced in a study of T cell repertoires in cytomegalovirus infection (dated by TCRdb to about 2019). These reads were obtained on an Illumina HiSeq 1500. TCRdb took the public reads, trimmed them with fastp at Q25, ran MiXCR for clone calling and kept in-frame beta chains. Records with the same CDR3 protein are collapsed into one entry carrying the most frequent genes and DNA. The sample records 40,000 to 60,000 distinct CDR3 sequences, around 23% of which are singletons. 70% to 90% of the sample is in the top ten clones. Their antigen targets remain unknown. This sample's treatment or condition label indicates: in vitro stimulation with specific CMV peptide epitopes to enrich CMV-specific T cells. Sample: CD8+ T cells from cultured PBMCs, taken from culture after CMV antigen stimulation. The origin of the receptors is a human donor in good health (CMV status not recorded). Some clones in this sample may be carry-over from other donors' samples.

CDR3 nucleotides: TGTGCCAGCAGTTCCGGGACTAGCGGGAGCTACGAGCAGTACTTC. Translation: CASSSGTSGSYEQYF. This chain uses TRBV12-3 or TRBV12-4 with TRBJ2-7; 14 bases agree with TRBD2. V trimming: 4 bases; J trimming: 3 bases; junction bases outside the gene matches: 2. The CDR3 sequence is 15 residues long.

The chain has TRBV27 and TRBJ1-1; D possibly corresponds to TRBD1 (6 bases). Germline CDR1 is MNHEY and CDR2 is SMNVEV (reference sequence). V was pared by 6 bases and J by 4 bases, with 12 bases between. This CDR3 comprises 13 residues. CDR3: CASSYPGATEAFF. The CDR3 DNA follows: TGTGCCAGCAGCTATCCAGGGGCCACTGAAGCTTTCTTT.

This clonotype was seen more than once but under ten times. An end of the junction does not agree with germline; a read error may underlie this. The genes are TRBV11-1 and TRBJ2-1, with a possible D match to TRBD2 (6 bases). Germline CDR1 reads SGHAT; CDR2 reads FQDESV (reference sequence). The CDR3 covers 16 residues. The CDR3 loop is CASSLVYSGTRNEQFF. In DNA form, the CDR3 reads TGTGCCAGCAGTTTAGTTTATTCCGGGACTCGCAATGAGCAGTTCTTC.

This clonotype is a singleton in its sample. The J gene is TRBJ1-5, the V gene TRBV27, with no clear D. Germline values: CDR1 MNHEY, CDR2 SMNVEV (reference sequence). V lost 6 bases, J lost 3 bases, and 12 bases lay in between. The CDR3 runs to 14 residues. The CDR3 region is CASRPSSPNQPQHF. Written as DNA, the CDR3 is TGTGCCAGCAGACCCTCCAGTCCCAATCAGCCCCAGCATTTT.

A few counts support this clonotype. This sequence joins TRBV12-3 or TRBV12-4 and TRBJ2-2, with TRBD1 matching over 7 bases. The CDR3 spans 16 residues. Trimming removed 4 bases from V and 4 bases from J; junction bases left unmatched: 9. The CDR3 sequence: CASSSSQRQGTGELFF. The CDR3 nucleotides are TGTGCCAGCAGTTCCAGCCAACGACAGGGCACCGGGGAGCTGTTTTTT.

The chain links TRBV7-3 to TRBJ1-2; tentative D call: TRBD1 (5 bases). CDR3 length: 16 residues. Looked up from germline, CDR1 is SGHTA and CDR2 is FQGTGA. The V end lost 4 bases, the J end lost 6 bases, and 21 bases lay between the germline ends. CDR3 sequence reads: CASSSAAFGGRDGYTF. CDR3 nucleotide sequence: TGTGCCAGCAGCTCAGCCGCTTTTGGGGGGAGAGATGGCTACACCTTC.

As regards this clonotype: Relative to the germline gene, one junction end is altered; a read error may explain this. V usage is TRBV9 and J usage is TRBJ2-5, with D unclear. The CDR3 runs to 15 residues. The germline CDR1 and CDR2 sequences are SGDLS and YYNGEE. The CDR3 coding sequence is TGTGCCAGCAGCGTAGCAGGATCCGCACAAGAGGCCCAGTACTTC. This codes for CASSVAGSAQEAQYF. The variable domain in full, completed from reference TRBV9 and TRBJ2-5, reads DSGVTQTPKHLITATGQRVTLRCSPRSGDLSVYWYQQSLDQGLQFLIQYYNGEERAKGNILERFSAQQFPDLHSELNLSSLELGDSALYFCASSVAGSAQEAQYFGPGTRLLVL.

This sequence joins TRBV27 and TRBJ1-3, with D unresolved. Germline-derived CDR1 and CDR2 are MNHEY and SMNVEV (reference sequence). With 2 bases removed from V and 4 bases from J, the gap between germline ends came to 12 bases. The CDR3 has 15 residues. The CDR3 sequence: CASSLVKGGGNTIYF. CDR3 bases: TGTGCCAGCAGTTTAGTGAAGGGAGGCGGAAACACCATATATTTT.

This clonotype was seen a few times. This chain joins TRBV6-2 or TRBV6-3 and TRBJ2-7; D is perhaps TRBD2 (5 bases). There are 13 residues in the CDR3. V was clipped by 6 bases and J by 4 bases, with 13 bases between them. Germline V gives CDR1 MNHEY, CDR2 SVGEGT. The CDR3 region has the DNA TGTGCCAGCAGCGACGTGGGAGCTTACGAGCAGTACTTC. It yields the protein CASSDVGAYEQYF.

This clonotype appeared a few times. The rearrangement uses TRBV15 and TRBJ2-1; D unclear. The CDR3 covers 15 residues. Trimming pared 1 base from V and 7 bases from J, leaving 14 bases between. Germline V gene sequence: CDR1 LNHNV, CDR2 YYDKDF (reference sequence). The CDR3 nucleotides read TGTGCCACCAGCAGAGGAACGGGTGAAGCAAATGAGCAGTTCTTC. Its protein is CATSRGTGEANEQFF.

This clonotype was recorded a few times. The chain carries TRBV6-8 and TRBJ1-2; D is unresolved. Per the germline V gene, CDR1 is MNHGY and CDR2 is SAAAGT. This CDR3 has 15 amino acids. V shed 6 bases and J shed 4 bases, with 18 bases lying between them. CDR3: CASRPQDGSLYGYTF. In nucleotides, the CDR3 is TGTGCCAGCAGACCTCAGGACGGAAGTCTCTATGGCTACACCTTC.

This chain uses TRBV7-2 with TRBJ1-1, with TRBD1 as a possible D gene (5 bases). V was shortened by 3 bases and J by 4 bases, with 12 bases between the two germline ends. There are 14 residues in the CDR3. Germline V gene data show CDR1 as SGHTA and CDR2 as FQGNSA. The CDR3 nucleotides are TGTGCCAGCAGCTTCTCGGGGGTGGGCACTGAAGCTTTCTTT. Its protein product is CASSFSGVGTEAFF.

This clonotype was recorded a few times. This chain links TRBV6-1 with TRBJ1-6, with D hard to call. Trimming pared 1 base from V and 14 bases from J, leaving 9 bases between. The CDR3 extends over 12 amino acids. Per the germline V gene, CDR1 is MNHNS and CDR2 is SASEGT. The CDR3 region is CASSEGFITLHF. CDR3 nucleotides: TGTGCCAGCAGTGAAGGGTTCATTACCCTCCACTTT.

The chain recombines TRBV19 with TRBJ1-1; TRBD1 aligns across 7 bases. Germline V gene lookup returns CDR1 LNHDA and CDR2 SQIVND (reference sequence). The V gene end was trimmed by 7 bases and the J gene end by 2 bases; junction bases not matched to a gene: 10. This CDR3 has 15 residues. The CDR3 coding sequence is TGTGCCAGTAAGGGATCCGGGACAGCAAACACTGAAGCTTTCTTT. Residues: CASKGSGTANTEAFF.

This clonotype turned up a few times. The V gene is TRBV27, the J gene TRBJ1-1, with D uncertain. CDR3 length equals 16 residues. V dropped 2 bases and J dropped 3 bases, with 16 bases sitting between them. Germline CDR1 reads MNHEY; CDR2 reads SMNVEV (reference sequence). In DNA, the CDR3 is TGTGCCAGCAGTTTAATCGTTGGCGGACCTTACACTGAAGCTTTCTTT. Protein: CASSLIVGGPYTEAFF.

This rearrangement joins TRBV7-2 to TRBJ1-5; TRBD1 might be the D (5 bases). The CDR3 runs 15 residues. The V end was cut by 5 bases, the J end by 4 bases, with 15 bases between. Germline V gene lookup returns CDR1 SGHTA and CDR2 FQGNSA. Here the CDR3 DNA reads TGTGCCAGCAGCCCGGGGGGGGGGTCAAATCAGCCCCAGCATTTT. Its protein is CASSPGGGSNQPQHF.

This clonotype was seen only a few times. The chain carries TRBV7-2 and TRBJ2-7; D remains ambiguous. The CDR3 extends over 12 amino acids. From germline, CDR1 is SGHTA and CDR2 FQGNSA. The V and J ends lost 1 base and 4 bases respectively, with 5 bases between them. The chain's CDR3 is CASSLGQYEQYF. The DNA of the CDR3 is TGTGCCAGCAGCTTAGGGCAGTACGAGCAGTACTTC.

CDR3 bases: TGTGCCAGCAAAAAGACAGGGGGCTGGGGGGAGACCCAGTACTTC. It translates to CASKKTGGWGETQYF. This chain joins TRBV27 and TRBJ2-5, with 10 bases identical to TRBD1. The CDR3 has 15 amino acids. Per the germline V gene, CDR1 is MNHEY and CDR2 is SMNVEV (reference sequence). V shed 7 bases, J shed 5 bases, and the junction held 10 bases outside the gene matches.

This clonotype was counted ten times or more. The rearrangement uses TRBV5-6 and TRBJ2-7; tentatively, D is TRBD1 (6 bases). The V end was cut by 1 base, the J end by 2 bases, with 13 bases between. The CDR3 spans 15 residues. The germline gives CDR1 SGHDT, CDR2 YYEEEE. CDR3 amino acids: CASSLFTGRPYEQYF. As DNA, the CDR3 is TGTGCCAGCAGCTTGTTTACAGGGCGCCCCTACGAGCAGTACTTC. Full variable domain (outside the CDR3, taken from reference TRBV5-6 and TRBJ2-7): DAGVTQSPTHLIKTRGQQVTLRCSPKSGHDTVSWYQQALGQGPQFIFQYYEEEERQRGNFPDRFSGHQFPNYSSELNVNALLLGDSALYLCASSLFTGRPYEQYFGPGTRLTVT.

This clonotype was counted between two and nine times. V gene TRBV27 combines with J gene TRBJ2-5; 8 bases fit TRBD2. V lost 2 bases and J lost 3; bases outside the gene matches: 14. The CDR3 is 18 residues long. In germline, CDR1 is MNHEY, CDR2 SMNVEV (reference sequence). For the CDR3, the DNA is TGTGCCAGCAGTTTAAGTTCAGGACGGGGGGGCCCAAAAGAGACCCAGTACTTC. Protein: CASSLSSGRGGPKETQYF.

This clonotype appeared once. The J gene is TRBJ2-2, the V gene TRBV5-1, with TRBD1 matching over 11 bases. The CDR3 covers 15 residues. CDR1 SGHRS and CDR2 YFSETQ come from the germline V gene. The V segment lost 3 bases and the J segment 7 bases; nucleotides outside the gene matches: 5. The CDR3 loop reads CASSWTGGRGGELFF. CDR3 DNA sequence: TGCGCCAGCAGCTGGACAGGGGGCCGCGGCGGGGAGCTGTTTTTT.

The rearrangement links TRBV29-1 to TRBJ1-4, with D possibly TRBD1 on 5 matching bases. The germline V and J ends were trimmed by 4 bases and 6 bases, with 9 bases remaining between them. CDR1 is SQVTM, CDR2 ANQGSEA, per germline. This CDR3 spans 12 amino acids. For the CDR3, the DNA is TGCAGCGTTGTGGGGCCCCATGAAAAACTGTTTTTT. Amino acid sequence: CSVVGPHEKLFF. Complete variable domain (other parts from reference TRBV29-1 and TRBJ1-4): SAVISQKPSRDICQRGTSLTIQCQVDSQVTMMFWYRQQPGQSLTLIATANQGSEATYESGFVIDKFPISRPNLTFSTLTVSNMSPEDSSIYLCSVVGPHEKLFFGSGTQLSVL.

Notes on this clonotype: A read error may explain this, as a much larger clone is one base away. The chain combines TRBV7-9 with TRBJ1-4; 7 bases line up with TRBD1. Germline CDR1 is SEHNR and CDR2 is FQNEAQ (reference sequence). The CDR3 has 15 residues. The ends lost 5 bases at V and 8 bases at J; junction bases unmatched: 11. The CDR3 DNA reads TGTGCCAGCAGCCGCAGCAGGTCAGGGGGGGAAAAACTGTTTTTT. It codes for CASSRSRSGGEKLFF.

The chain is built from TRBV7-9 and TRBJ1-5; 8 nucleotides match TRBD1. Germline CDR1 reads SEHNR; CDR2 reads FQNEAQ (reference sequence). The junction had 11 bases not matched to a gene; V was cut back by 5 bases and J by 5 bases. CDR3 size: 16 residues. Here the CDR3 reads CASSGEGQEGHQPQHF. The CDR3 DNA sequence: TGTGCCAGCAGCGGTGAGGGACAGGAGGGACATCAGCCCCAGCATTTT.

This rearrangement joins TRBV24-1 to TRBJ2-7; TRBD2 is a possible D gene (5 bases). The CDR3 totals 11 residues. V was pared by 9 bases and J by 7 bases, with 12 bases between. Germline lookup yields CDR1 KGHDR and CDR2 SFDVKD. The CDR3 is CATWSEEEQYF. Written as DNA, the CDR3 is TGTGCCACCTGGTCGGAGGAGGAGCAGTACTTC.

The gene calls are TRBV7-8 and TRBJ2-2; no definite D call. V was shortened by 1 base and J by 2 bases, with 5 bases between the two germline ends. This CDR3 is built from 14 residues. Looked up from germline, CDR1 is SGHVS and CDR2 is FQNEAQ. CDR3 loop: CASSLGDNTGELFF. Written as DNA, the CDR3 is TGTGCCAGCAGCTTAGGCGACAACACCGGGGAGCTGTTTTTT.

CDR3: CASTGLLSYEQYF. The CDR3 DNA reads as TGTGCCAGTACGGGACTCCTTTCCTACGAGCAGTACTTC. The rearrangement uses TRBV6-1 and TRBJ2-7, with TRBD2 as a possible D gene (6 bases). The V and J ends lost 9 bases and 1 base respectively, with 13 bases between them. CDR1 is MNHNS, CDR2 SASEGT, per germline. CDR3 length: 13 amino acids.

The chain links TRBV4-3 to TRBJ2-3; D may be TRBD1 (5 bases). Germline V gives CDR1 LGHNA, CDR2 YSLEER. The CDR3 spans 16 residues. V lost 0 bases to trimming and J lost 3 bases, with 13 bases between them. The CDR3 region is CASSQDRAGLTDTQYF. In nucleotides, the CDR3 is TGCGCCAGCAGCCAAGATCGGGCAGGGTTGACAGATACGCAGTATTTT.